This T cell receptor (beta chain) stems from a study of blood T cell repertoires in COVID-19. Study background: Specimens from acute and convalescent COVID-19 originated in the United States, Italy and Spain. PBMCs, B-cell-depleted T cells, or T cells provided the cDNA or gDNA that made up the material.

Source study methods: Reference gene primer amplification yielded estimated nucleated cell counts. The repertoire was sequenced with immunoSEQ multiplex PCR; TCRdb's copy has only in-frame clones and lacks some. V and J calls and clone size are as listed in that table; D and trimming were resolved from the DNA. The table lists approximately 84,000 clones, approximately 80% of them singletons. Sequenced material: peripheral blood. This clonotype was obtained from a human donor in a cohort sampled during active COVID-19.

CDR3: CASSPGTTYNEQFF. DNA of the CDR3: TGTGCCAGTAGTCCGGGGACTACCTACAATGAGCAGTTCTTC. V and J are TRBV19 and TRBJ2-1; 7 bases are shared with TRBD2. The CDR3 has 14 residues. Per the germline V gene, CDR1 is LNHDA and CDR2 is SQIVND (reference sequence). The V segment lost 5 bases and the J segment 2 bases; nucleotides outside the gene matches: 3.